The next 19 T cell receptor beta chains were all read from a single sample in a study of blood T cell repertoires in COVID-19. Some clones are missing from TCRdb's copy, which holds only in-frame ones; the method was immunoSEQ multiplex PCR. The data hold fewer than 150,000 clones, with 70% to 90% observed a single time. Sequenced material: peripheral blood. The receptors derive from a woman aged 70-85 years who had recovered from COVID-19.

The chain employs TRBV5-1 and TRBJ2-1, with TRBD2 identical over 7 bases. Trimming at V came to 0 bases and at J to 3 bases, leaving 3 bases not matched to a gene. The CDR3 covers 15 residues. Germline CDR1 reads SGHRS; CDR2 reads YFSETQ. The CDR3 reads CASSLVLADYNEQFF. CDR3 nucleotides: TGCGCCAGCAGCTTGGTCCTAGCGGACTACAATGAGCAGTTCTTC. The whole variable domain, remainder taken from reference TRBV5-1 and TRBJ2-1, is KAGVTQTPRYLIKTRGQQVTLSCSPISGHRSVSWYQQTPGQGLQFLFEYFSETQRNKGNFPGRFSGRQFSNSRSEMNVSTLELGDSALYLCASSLVLADYNEQFFGPGTRLTVL.

This chain joins TRBV14 and TRBJ2-5; D ambiguous. Trimming took 1 base from V and 6 from J, leaving 9 bases between them. CDR3 length: 13 amino acids. CDR1 is SGHDN and CDR2 is FVKESK in the germline V gene. The CDR3 nucleotides read TGTGCCAGCAGCCAAGGAGGTTTCAAGACCCAGTACTTC. It specifies CASSQGGFKTQYF.

CDR3 sequence reads: CASSLVKGKETQYF. Written as DNA, the CDR3 is TGTGCCAGCAGCTTAGTAAAGGGGAAGGAGACCCAGTACTTC. The rearrangement joins TRBV7-2 to TRBJ2-5; D might be TRBD1 (5 bases). V dropped 1 base and J dropped 5 bases, with 11 bases sitting between them. Germline V gene lookup returns CDR1 SGHTA and CDR2 FQGNSA. CDR3 length equals 14 residues.

The V call is TRBV15, the J call TRBJ1-3, with D possibly matching TRBD1 (5 bases). V gave up 1 base and J gave up 3 bases, with 10 bases separating them. CDR3 length equals 15 residues. The germline CDR1 and CDR2 sequences are LNHNV and YYDKDF (reference sequence). The CDR3 here is CATSRGRVFGNTIYF. The DNA of the CDR3 is TGTGCCACCAGCAGAGGCAGGGTTTTTGGAAACACCATATATTTT.

This chain uses TRBV5-8 with TRBJ1-5; no definite D call. This CDR3 spans 14 amino acids. V was pared by 6 bases and J by 4 bases, with 14 bases between. CDR1 is SGHTS, CDR2 YDEGEE, per germline. The CDR3 reads CASKTWLANQPQHF. CDR3 nucleotide sequence: TGTGCCAGCAAAACATGGTTAGCAAATCAGCCCCAGCATTTT.

In this sample, this clone turned up a few times. The V call is TRBV7-9, the J call TRBJ1-5; 11 bases agree with TRBD1. The V segment lost 6 bases and the J segment 6 bases; nucleotides outside the gene matches: 7. Germline lookup yields CDR1 SEHNR and CDR2 FQNEAQ (reference sequence). The length of the CDR3 is 15 residues. CDR3 DNA sequence: TGTGCCAGCAGTGCTCCGGGACAGGGGGTTCAGCCCCAGCATTTT. This encodes CASSAPGQGVQPQHF. Drawing the rest from reference TRBV7-9 and TRBJ1-5, the complete variable domain is DTGVSQNPRHKITKRGQNVTFRCDPISEHNRLYWYRQTLGQGPEFLTYFQNEAQLEKSRLLSDRFSAERPKGSFSTLEIQRTEQGDSAMYLCASSAPGQGVQPQHFGDGTRLSIL.

The rearrangement uses TRBV9 and TRBJ2-1; 9 positions match TRBD2. The CDR3 length is 14 residues. Trimming removed 4 bases from V and 7 bases from J; junction bases left unmatched: 6. Per the germline V gene, CDR1 is SGDLS and CDR2 is YYNGEE. CDR3 DNA: TGTGCCAGCAGCCTAGCGGGACTTAAGAATGAGCAGTTCTTC. Residues: CASSLAGLKNEQFF.

V usage is TRBV18 and J usage is TRBJ2-7; a weak D match, TRBD2 (5 bases). This CDR3 region has 13 residues. Looked up from germline, CDR1 is KGHSH and CDR2 is LQKENI. Trimming pared 5 bases from V and 4 bases from J, leaving 12 bases between. CDR3 DNA: TGTGCCAGCTCATACGGGAATCCTTACGAGCAGTACTTC. It specifies CASSYGNPYEQYF. The whole variable domain, remainder taken from reference TRBV18 and TRBJ2-7, is NAGVMQNPRHLVRRRGQEARLRCSPMKGHSHVYWYRQLPEEGLKFMVYLQKENIIDESGMPKERFSAEFPKEGPSILRIQQVVRGDSAAYFCASSYGNPYEQYFGPGTRLTVT.

The rearrangement uses TRBV6-5 and TRBJ2-7; weak D call: TRBD2 (6 bases). The germline gives CDR1 MNHEY, CDR2 SVGAGI. Trimming took 7 bases from V and 5 from J, leaving 15 bases between them. This CDR3 has 13 residues. CDR3 DNA sequence: TGTGCCAGCATGGAGGGGCAGAGCCACGAGCAGTACTTC. Protein product: CASMEGQSHEQYF.

This clone showed up just a few times. This chain uses TRBV28 with TRBJ2-7; 9 nucleotides match TRBD1. CDR3 size: 15 residues. In germline, CDR1 is MDHEN, CDR2 SYDVKM. Unmatched junction bases numbered 7, after V lost 4 bases and J lost 3 bases. The CDR3 DNA reads as TGTGCCAGCAGTTCACGTCCGGGACAGGGCTACGAGCAGTACTTC. Translated, it gives CASSSRPGQGYEQYF.

The V gene is TRBV29-1, the J gene TRBJ2-3, with a tentative D call TRBD1 (7 bases). The V end lost 6 bases, the J end lost 3 bases, and 13 bases lay between the germline ends. Germline assignment: CDR1 SQVTM and CDR2 ANQGSEA. The CDR3 is 13 residues long. The CDR3 loop is CSVQGRMTDTQYF. The CDR3 bases are TGCAGCGTACAGGGGAGGATGACAGATACGCAGTATTTT.

The genes are TRBV12-3 or TRBV12-4 and TRBJ2-3; D is undetermined. Trimming removed 6 bases from V and 5 bases from J, with 6 bases in between. This CDR3 has 11 amino acids. CDR3 nucleotides: TGTGCCAGCAGCCGTCGAGATACGCAGTATTTT. This gives the protein CASSRRDTQYF.

This clone appeared once. The chain combines TRBV7-2 with TRBJ2-1; 7 bases are a match to TRBD2. V gave up 5 bases and J gave up 3 bases; unmatched junction bases: 7. The CDR3 has 15 amino acids. Germline CDR1 and CDR2: SGHTA and FQGNSA. The CDR3 region has the DNA TGTGCCAGCAGCCCGGGGGGAACCTACTACAATGAGCAGTTCTTC. Residues: CASSPGGTYYNEQFF.

J is TRBJ1-5 and V is TRBV24-1, with 7 bases fitting TRBD1. The CDR3 has 15 amino acids. The germline V gene has CDR1 KGHDR and CDR2 SFDVKD. Losses at the gene ends were 2 bases for V and 6 bases for J; bases not matched to a gene: 6. The CDR3 is CATSDSRQGIQPQHF. The CDR3 DNA is TGTGCCACCAGTGATTCCCGACAGGGAATTCAGCCCCAGCATTTT.

Within the sample, this clone is medium-sized. This chain uses TRBV9 with TRBJ2-2; D is unresolved. The CDR3 spans 17 residues. The germline V gene encodes CDR1 SGDLS and CDR2 YYNGEE. Trimming removed 1 base at V and 3 bases at J, with 16 bases between. In nucleotides, the CDR3 is TGTGCCAGCAGCGTATTTGAAGAGGCGGTCCACACCGGGGAGCTGTTTTTT. Translated, it gives CASSVFEEAVHTGELFF.

The chain couples TRBV4-3 to TRBJ2-7, with a tentative D call TRBD2 (6 bases). V lost 0 bases, J lost 4 bases, and 16 bases lay in between. The CDR3 is made up of 16 amino acids. CDR1 and CDR2 (germline): LGHNA, YSLEER. The CDR3, as DNA: TGCGCCAGCAGCCAAGAGTCGGGCGGGACCGTGTACGAGCAGTACTTC. Translated: CASSQESGGTVYEQYF.

This chain connects TRBV6-6 to TRBJ2-7; 7 positions match TRBD1. CDR3 length: 12 amino acids. Germline V gene data show CDR1 as MNHNY and CDR2 as SVGAGI (reference sequence). Losses at the gene ends were 8 bases for V and 2 bases for J; bases not matched to a gene: 3. The CDR3 DNA follows: TGTGCCAGCGGGGGACAGACCTACGAGCAGTACTTC. This translates into CASGGQTYEQYF.

V and J are TRBV7-7 and TRBJ2-1; 7 nucleotides agree with TRBD2. The germline V gene has CDR1 SSHAT and CDR2 FNYEAQ (reference sequence). The CDR3 is 13 amino acids. The J segment lost 7 bases and the V segment lost 0 bases, leaving 0 bases of the junction unmatched. This CDR3 reads CASSLAGRNEQFF. For the CDR3, the DNA is TGTGCCAGCAGCTTAGCCGGGAGGAATGAGCAGTTCTTC. Supplemented by reference TRBV7-7 and TRBJ2-1, the full variable domain reads GAGVSQSPRYKVTKRGQDVTLRCDPISSHATLYWYQQALGQGPEFLTYFNYEAQPDKSGLPSDRFSAERPEGSISTLTIQRTEQRDSAMYRCASSLAGRNEQFFGPGTRLTVL.

This chain links TRBV18 with TRBJ1-5; D gene uncertain. Germline CDR1 is KGHSH and CDR2 is LQKENI. V was shortened by 5 bases and J by 5 bases, with 10 bases between the two germline ends. CDR3 length: 13 residues. As DNA, the CDR3 is TGTGCCAGCTCATCCGGTGGAGATCAGCCCCAGCATTTT. This codes for CASSSGGDQPQHF. Full variable domain (remainder filled in from reference TRBV18 and TRBJ1-5): NAGVMQNPRHLVRRRGQEARLRCSPMKGHSHVYWYRQLPEEGLKFMVYLQKENIIDESGMPKERFSAEFPKEGPSILRIQQVVRGDSAAYFCASSSGGDQPQHFGDGTRLSIL.